Each of the 24 T cell receptor beta chains below was sequenced from the same sample in a study of PD-L1 blockade in urothelial cancer. The repertoire was sequenced with immunoSEQ multiplex PCR; TCRdb's copy has only in-frame clones and lacks some. The sample consists of about 85,000 clones, about 84% of them appearing once. Time point described: pretreatment peripheral blood. The material was PBMCs, obtained around atezolizumab (anti-PD-L1) treatment. The receptors shown here come from a man between 60 and 75 years old with urothelial cancer.

J is TRBJ2-1 and V is TRBV30; 11 bases fit TRBD2. V lost 4 bases to trimming and J lost 4 bases; unmatched junction nucleotides: 3. The CDR3 loop spans 14 amino acids. Germline loops: CDR1 GTSNPN, CDR2 SVGIG (reference sequence). The CDR3 spells CAWTSGGPYNEQFF. The CDR3 nucleotides read TGTGCCTGGACTAGCGGGGGGCCTTACAATGAGCAGTTCTTC.

The rearrangement links TRBV27 to TRBJ1-2, with D tentatively TRBD1 (5 bases). Germline V gene lookup returns CDR1 MNHEY and CDR2 SMNVEV (reference sequence). V shed 3 bases and J shed 7 bases, with 12 bases lying between them. CDR3 length equals 13 residues. Here the CDR3 DNA reads TGTGCCAGCAGTTTGACAGTCTATACTGGCTACACCTTC. It translates to CASSLTVYTGYTF.

The chain couples TRBV4-1 to TRBJ2-1, with 11 bases aligning to TRBD2. The CDR3 is 15 amino acids. With V trimmed by 3 bases and J by 8 bases, 6 bases remained unmatched. Germline values: CDR1 MGHRA, CDR2 YSYEKL. CDR3 residues: CASSHPSGGIYEQFF. For the CDR3, the DNA is TGCGCCAGCAGCCATCCTAGCGGGGGGATCTATGAGCAGTTCTTC.

The CDR3, as DNA: TGTGCCAGCAGCTTGTCCCTAGCGGGGGACACAGATACGCAGTATTTT. It specifies CASSLSLAGDTDTQYF. The V and J genes are TRBV5-5 and TRBJ2-3; 10 bases align to TRBD2. The ends lost 1 base at V and 2 bases at J; junction bases unmatched: 4. The CDR3 contains 16 residues. Germline loops: CDR1 SGHKS, CDR2 YYEKEE (reference sequence).

The chain recombines TRBV29-1 with TRBJ1-2; D gene unclear. This CDR3 contains 15 residues. Germline V gene lookup returns CDR1 SQVTM and CDR2 ANQGSEA. Trimming cost V 0 bases and J 1 base, with 12 bases left between them. The CDR3 region is CSVEDSGSFNYGYTF. CDR3 DNA sequence: TGCAGCGTTGAAGACTCCGGGAGCTTTAACTATGGCTACACCTTC.

The chain carries TRBV28 and TRBJ1-3, with a weak D call TRBD1 (6 bases). There are 14 residues in the CDR3. The V and J ends lost 4 bases and 4 bases respectively, with 11 bases between them. Germline V gene sequence: CDR1 MDHEN, CDR2 SYDVKM. The CDR3 protein is CASSWGLQGNTIYF. The CDR3 DNA follows: TGTGCCAGCAGTTGGGGGCTCCAAGGAAACACCATATATTTT.

V and J are TRBV9 and TRBJ2-2; D not certain. V lost 2 bases and J 7 bases, leaving 18 bases between the germline ends. The CDR3 contains 16 residues. Germline CDR1 is SGDLS and CDR2 is YYNGEE. CDR3 nucleotides: TGTGCCAGCAGCGTTCAGCAGGTCCTTTTTGTCGGGGAGCTGTTTTTT. It translates to CASSVQQVLFVGELFF.

This chain uses TRBV5-1 with TRBJ2-3; a possible D gene is TRBD1 (5 bases). Germline CDR1 is SGHRS and CDR2 is YFSETQ. The CDR3 runs to 13 residues. Trimming stripped 1 base from V and 6 bases from J, with 9 bases between. In DNA, the CDR3 is TGCGCCAGCAGCTTGCGGGCAGGGGATACGCAGTATTTT. Translating it yields CASSLRAGDTQYF.

The chain employs TRBV5-1 and TRBJ2-3; weak D call: TRBD2 (6 bases). The ends were cut back, 4 bases at V and 2 bases at J, with 17 bases in the middle. The CDR3 loop spans 16 amino acids. Germline-derived CDR1 and CDR2 are SGHRS and YFSETQ. Here the CDR3 reads CASSPAIKLATDTQYF. DNA of the CDR3: TGCGCCAGCAGCCCGGCGATAAAACTAGCCACAGATACGCAGTATTTT.

The V call is TRBV6-1, the J call TRBJ2-3; D might be TRBD2 (6 bases). V was clipped by 7 bases and J by 4 bases, with 12 bases between them. CDR1 and CDR2 (germline): MNHNS, SASEGT. The CDR3 runs to 13 residues. CDR3 coding DNA: TGTGCCAGCACTCTAGGAGGGTCAGATACGCAGTATTTT. Translation gives CASTLGGSDTQYF.

The J gene is TRBJ1-2, the V gene TRBV7-6; 7 nucleotides line up with TRBD1. CDR3 length: 14 residues. Germline V gives CDR1 SGHVS, CDR2 FNYEAQ. V dropped 1 base and J dropped 3; count of bases not matched to a gene: 2. The CDR3 region is CASSLDTGDYGYTF. The DNA of the CDR3 is TGTGCCAGCAGCTTAGATACAGGGGACTATGGCTACACCTTC.

V usage is TRBV6-4 and J usage is TRBJ2-6; 7 bases are a match to TRBD1. V lost 2 bases, J lost 2 bases, and 0 bases stayed unmatched. The CDR3 runs 15 residues. Germline V lookup: CDR1 MRHNA, CDR2 SNTAGT. The DNA of the CDR3 is TGTGCCAGCAGTGACGACAGGGCTGGGGCCAACGTCCTGACTTTC. Translating gives CASSDDRAGANVLTF.

The CDR3 spells CASSLEPGTIYF. The CDR3 region has the DNA TGTGCCAGCAGCTTGGAACCGGGGACCATATATTTT. The chain carries TRBV5-4 and TRBJ1-3; the D is unclear. CDR3 length equals 12 residues. V gave up 0 bases and J gave up 10 bases, with 8 bases separating them. Germline assignment: CDR1 SGHNT and CDR2 YYREEE (reference sequence).

The chain combines TRBV11-3 with TRBJ2-2; 8 nucleotides line up with TRBD1. CDR3 size: 15 residues. Trimming removed 2 bases from V and 2 bases from J; junction bases left unmatched: 1. Germline CDR1 is SGHNT and CDR2 is YENEEA. CDR3 protein: CASSLQGANTGELFF. Written as DNA, the CDR3 is TGTGCCAGCAGCTTACAGGGGGCCAACACCGGGGAGCTGTTTTTT. Full variable domain (missing parts from reference TRBV11-3 and TRBJ2-2): EAGVVQSPRYKIIEKKQPVAFWCNPISGHNTLYWYLQNLGQGPELLIRYENEEAVDDSQLPKDRFSAERLKGVDSTLKIQPAELGDSAVYLCASSLQGANTGELFFGEGSRLTVL.

There are many counts of this clone. The rearrangement joins TRBV28 to TRBJ1-2; 10 bases fit TRBD1. The CDR3 is 16 residues long. The V gene's germline CDR1 is MDHEN and CDR2 SYDVKM. With 5 bases clipped from V and 5 bases from J, the junction kept 11 bases outside the gene matches. This chain's CDR3 is CASSQTDQGQGYGYTF. CDR3 in DNA: TGTGCCAGCAGTCAAACCGACCAGGGACAGGGGTATGGCTACACCTTC.

The rearrangement uses TRBV15 and TRBJ2-7, with 7 bases aligning to TRBD1. V gave up 0 bases and J gave up 1 base; unmatched junction bases: 6. Germline values: CDR1 LNHNV, CDR2 YYDKDF (reference sequence). CDR3 size: 16 residues. In DNA form, the CDR3 reads TGTGCCACCAGCAGAGACTCCGGGACAGATTCCTACGAGCAGTACTTC. Protein: CATSRDSGTDSYEQYF.

The rearrangement uses TRBV27 and TRBJ2-7; D is perhaps TRBD1 (5 bases). CDR1 and CDR2 (germline): MNHEY, SMNVEV (reference sequence). V was trimmed by 6 bases and J by 7 bases, leaving 16 bases between them. There are 13 residues in the CDR3. The chain's CDR3 is CASRFAAPGEQYF. The CDR3 DNA follows: TGTGCCAGCAGATTTGCCGCCCCAGGGGAGCAGTACTTC.

The chain links TRBV28 to TRBJ1-1; TRBD1 aligns across 7 bases. Germline V gene data show CDR1 as MDHEN and CDR2 as SYDVKM. The junction had 8 bases not matched to a gene; V was cut back by 8 bases and J by 5 bases. CDR3 size: 13 residues. CDR3 amino acids: CASLTGVYTEAFF. CDR3 DNA: TGTGCCAGCCTTACAGGGGTCTATACTGAAGCTTTCTTT.

The chain uses TRBV4-1 and TRBJ1-4; the D gene is possibly TRBD1 (5 bases). The CDR3 totals 16 residues. The germline V gene has CDR1 MGHRA and CDR2 YSYEKL. The ends were cut back, 6 bases at V and 6 bases at J, with 20 bases in the middle. CDR3 in DNA: TGCGCCAGCAGTCAAAACGTGGGAGGGGTGGATGAAAAACTGTTTTTT. Amino acids: CASSQNVGGVDEKLFF.

J is TRBJ2-2 and V is TRBV11-3; 8 bases match TRBD2. The ends lost 6 bases at V and 0 bases at J; junction bases unmatched: 6. CDR3 length equals 16 residues. Germline V gives CDR1 SGHNT, CDR2 YENEEA. CDR3 coding DNA: TGTGCCAGCAGTCCCGGGGGGGCCTCGAACACCGGGGAGCTGTTTTTT. It encodes CASSPGGASNTGELFF.

The chain combines TRBV5-1 with TRBJ1-2; 8 nucleotides line up with TRBD1. V lost 4 bases and J lost 1; bases outside the gene matches: 9. Germline CDR1 reads SGHRS; CDR2 reads YFSETQ. This CDR3 region has 16 residues. As DNA, the CDR3 is TGCGCCAGCAGCCTCGGACAGGGCGTTTATAACTATGGCTACACCTTC. Its translation: CASSLGQGVYNYGYTF.

This clone came up a few times. The gene calls are TRBV2 and TRBJ1-1, with D uncertain. V was shortened by 7 bases and J by 1 base, with 13 bases between the two germline ends. Per germline, CDR1 SNHLY and CDR2 FYNNEI. The CDR3 consists of 14 residues. In DNA form, the CDR3 reads TGTGCCAGCACCCTAACTAGGCAGAACACTGAAGCTTTCTTT. This encodes CASTLTRQNTEAFF.

The table lists this clone with a count of one. The chain is built from TRBV30 and TRBJ2-2, with 8 bases lining up with TRBD2. Trimming removed 0 bases from V and 6 bases from J; junction bases left unmatched: 6. This CDR3 has 15 amino acids. The germline V gene encodes CDR1 GTSNPN and CDR2 SVGIG (reference sequence). CDR3 in DNA: TGTGCCTGGAGTGTACTGGGACTAGGTTCCGGGGAGCTGTTTTTT. This gives the protein CAWSVLGLGSGELFF.

This chain connects TRBV5-1 to TRBJ2-7; 8 bases fit TRBD2. The CDR3 consists of 14 residues. Per germline, CDR1 SGHRS and CDR2 YFSETQ. The J segment lost 6 bases and the V segment lost 0 bases, leaving 5 bases of the junction unmatched. The CDR3 DNA sequence: TGCGCCAGCAGCTTGGAGGGGACTAGGGGCGAGCAGTACTTC. It yields the protein CASSLEGTRGEQYF.